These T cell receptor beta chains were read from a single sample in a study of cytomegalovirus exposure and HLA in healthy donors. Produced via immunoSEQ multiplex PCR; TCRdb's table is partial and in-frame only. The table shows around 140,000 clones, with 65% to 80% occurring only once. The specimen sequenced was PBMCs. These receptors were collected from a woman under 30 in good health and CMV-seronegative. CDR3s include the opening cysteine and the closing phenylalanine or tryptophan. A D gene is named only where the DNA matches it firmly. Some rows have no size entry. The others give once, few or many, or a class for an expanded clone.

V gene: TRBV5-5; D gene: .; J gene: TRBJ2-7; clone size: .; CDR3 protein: CASSLAPRGYEQYF; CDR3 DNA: TGTGCCAGCAGCTTGGCTCCAAGGGGTTACGAGCAGTACTTC
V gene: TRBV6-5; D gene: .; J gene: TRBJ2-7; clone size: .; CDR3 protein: CASSRRGFSYEQYF; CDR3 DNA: TGTGCCAGCAGTCGCAGGGGATTCTCGTACGAGCAGTACTTC
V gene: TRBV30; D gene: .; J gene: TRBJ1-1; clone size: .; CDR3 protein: CAWAAIAEAFF; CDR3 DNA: TGTGCCTGGGCCGCGATCGCTGAAGCTTTCTTT
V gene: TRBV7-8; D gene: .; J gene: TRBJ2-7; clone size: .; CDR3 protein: CASSSQGLRDYEQYF; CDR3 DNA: TGTGCCAGCAGCTCCCAGGGGCTCCGGGACTACGAGCAGTACTTC
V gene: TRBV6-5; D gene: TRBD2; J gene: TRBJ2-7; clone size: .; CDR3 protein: CASSYAGEAGGREQYF; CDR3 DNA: TGTGCCAGCAGTTACGCAGGGGAAGCGGGAGGGCGCGAGCAGTACTTC
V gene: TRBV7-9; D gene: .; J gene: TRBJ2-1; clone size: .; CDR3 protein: CASTYTADEQFF; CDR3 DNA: TGTGCCAGCACCTATACCGCGGATGAGCAGTTCTTC
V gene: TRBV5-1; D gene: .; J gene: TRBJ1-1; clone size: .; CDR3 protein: CASSFRGAATEAFF; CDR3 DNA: TGCGCCAGCAGCTTCCGGGGGGCGGCCACTGAAGCTTTCTTT
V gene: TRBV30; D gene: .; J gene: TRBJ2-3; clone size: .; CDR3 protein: CAGGGDTQYF; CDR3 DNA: TGTGCCGGGGGCGGGGATACGCAGTATTTT
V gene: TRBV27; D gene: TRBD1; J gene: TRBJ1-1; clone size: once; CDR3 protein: CASSLVGTGGTEAFF; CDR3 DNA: TGTGCCAGCAGTTTAGTCGGGACAGGGGGCACTGAAGCTTTCTTT
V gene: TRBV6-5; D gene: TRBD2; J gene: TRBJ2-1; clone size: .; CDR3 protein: CASSYPGTSGRNEQFF; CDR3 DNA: TGTGCCAGCAGTTACCCCGGGACTAGCGGGAGAAATGAGCAGTTCTTC
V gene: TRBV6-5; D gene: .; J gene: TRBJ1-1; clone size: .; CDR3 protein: CASSAEGTPNTEAFF; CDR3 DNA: TGTGCCAGCAGTGCAGAAGGGACACCTAACACTGAAGCTTTCTTT
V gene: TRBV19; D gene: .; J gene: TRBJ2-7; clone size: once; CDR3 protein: CASSIGPSYEQYF; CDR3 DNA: TGTGCCAGTAGTATAGGGCCGTCCTACGAGCAGTACTTC
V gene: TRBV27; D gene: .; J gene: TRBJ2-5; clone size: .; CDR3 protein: CASSLSGRGAETQYF; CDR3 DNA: TGTGCCAGCAGTTTATCTGGTCGGGGTGCAGAGACCCAGTACTTC
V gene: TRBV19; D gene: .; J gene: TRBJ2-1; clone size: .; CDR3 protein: CASSPGTAAGEQFF; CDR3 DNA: TGTGCCAGTAGTCCCGGGACTGCCGCCGGTGAGCAGTTCTTC
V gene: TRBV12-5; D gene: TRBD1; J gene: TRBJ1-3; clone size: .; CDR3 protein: CASGLSKGQGGNTIYF; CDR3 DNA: TGTGCTAGTGGTCTCTCTAAGGGACAGGGAGGAAACACCATATATTTT
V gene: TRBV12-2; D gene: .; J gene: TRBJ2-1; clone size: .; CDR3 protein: CASRLEASGSLSYNEQFF; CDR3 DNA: TGTGCAAGTCGCTTAGAGGCTAGCGGGTCTCTCTCCTACAATGAGCAGTTCTTC
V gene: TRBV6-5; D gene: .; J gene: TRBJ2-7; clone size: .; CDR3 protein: CASSRGIYYEQYF; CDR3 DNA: TGTGCCAGCAGCAGGGGAATTTACTACGAGCAGTACTTC
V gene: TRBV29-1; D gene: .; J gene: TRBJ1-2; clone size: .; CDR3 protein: CSTRGSGYTF; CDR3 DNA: TGCAGCACCAGGGGTTCGGGCTACACCTTC
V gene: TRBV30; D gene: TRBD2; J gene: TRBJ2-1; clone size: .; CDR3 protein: CAWCSARAGRNEQFF; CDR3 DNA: TGTGCCTGGTGTAGCGCGCGAGCGGGGAGGAATGAGCAGTTCTTC
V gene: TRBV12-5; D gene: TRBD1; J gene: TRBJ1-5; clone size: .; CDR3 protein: CASGGGDRGQDQPQHF; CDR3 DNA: TGTGCTAGTGGTGGGGGGGACAGGGGGCAGGATCAGCCCCAGCATTTT
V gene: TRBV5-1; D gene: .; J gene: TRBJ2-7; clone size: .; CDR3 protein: CASSLAQGGIYEQYF; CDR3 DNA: TGCGCCAGCAGCTTGGCCCAGGGTGGAATCTACGAGCAGTACTTC
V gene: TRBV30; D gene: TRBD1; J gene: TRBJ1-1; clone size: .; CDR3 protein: CAGGTAEAFF; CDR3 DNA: TGTGCCGGGGGGACAGCTGAAGCTTTCTTT
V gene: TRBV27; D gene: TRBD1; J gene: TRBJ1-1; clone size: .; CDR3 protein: CASSPGQFYMNTEAFF; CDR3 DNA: TGTGCCAGCAGTCCGGGACAGTTCTACATGAACACTGAAGCTTTCTTT
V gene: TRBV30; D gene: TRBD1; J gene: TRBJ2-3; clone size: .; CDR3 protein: CAWSVGTDTDTQYF; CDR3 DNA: TGTGCCTGGAGTGTTGGGACAGATACAGATACGCAGTATTTT
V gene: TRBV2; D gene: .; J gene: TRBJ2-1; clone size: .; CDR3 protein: CASSLGGRGEQFF; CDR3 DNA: TGTGCCAGCAGTTTGGGGGGTCGGGGTGAGCAGTTCTTC
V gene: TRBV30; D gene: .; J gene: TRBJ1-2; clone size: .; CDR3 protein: CAWSQDLMYGYTF; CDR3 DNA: TGTGCCTGGAGTCAGGATTTGATGTATGGCTACACCTTC
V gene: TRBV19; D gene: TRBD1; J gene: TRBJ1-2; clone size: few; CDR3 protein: CASHRQGLGYTF; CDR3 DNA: TGTGCCAGCCACCGACAGGGTCTCGGCTACACCTTC
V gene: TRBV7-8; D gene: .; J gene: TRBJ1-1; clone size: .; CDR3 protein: CASTPRQGKGTEAFF; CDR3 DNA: TGTGCCAGCACCCCGCGCCAGGGGAAGGGCACTGAAGCTTTCTTT
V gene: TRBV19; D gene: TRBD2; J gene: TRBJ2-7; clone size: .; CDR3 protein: CASSWTSGSGSYEQYF; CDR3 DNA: TGTGCCAGTAGTTGGACTAGCGGGAGTGGTTCCTACGAGCAGTACTTC
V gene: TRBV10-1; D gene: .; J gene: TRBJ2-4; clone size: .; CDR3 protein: CASSEFGSAERGIQYF; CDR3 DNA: TGCGCCAGCAGTGAGTTTGGTAGCGCAGAGAGAGGCATTCAGTACTTC
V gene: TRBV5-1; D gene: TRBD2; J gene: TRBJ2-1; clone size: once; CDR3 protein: CASSPAQLADYNEQFF; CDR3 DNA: TGCGCCAGCAGCCCGGCCCAGCTAGCGGATTACAATGAGCAGTTCTTC
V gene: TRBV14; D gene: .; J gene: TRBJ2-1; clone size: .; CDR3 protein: CASSQDRGGRGYNEQFF; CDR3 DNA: TGTGCCAGCAGCCAAGATCGAGGCGGTAGGGGCTACAATGAGCAGTTCTTC
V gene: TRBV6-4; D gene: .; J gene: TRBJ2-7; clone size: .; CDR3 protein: CASSPDLSSYEQYF; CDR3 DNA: TGTGCCAGCAGTCCGGACTTGAGCTCCTACGAGCAGTACTTC
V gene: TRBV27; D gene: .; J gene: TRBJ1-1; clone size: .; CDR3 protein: CASGLPGANTEAFF; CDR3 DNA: TGTGCCAGCGGGCTTCCAGGCGCGAACACTGAAGCTTTCTTT
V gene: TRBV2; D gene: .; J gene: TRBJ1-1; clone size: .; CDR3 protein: CASQREVRPAFF; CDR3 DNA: TGTGCCAGCCAGAGGGAGGTCCGGCCAGCTTTCTTT
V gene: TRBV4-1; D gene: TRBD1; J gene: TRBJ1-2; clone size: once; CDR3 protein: CASSQGLALDRGLYGYTF; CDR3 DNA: TGCGCCAGCAGCCAAGGGCTGGCCTTGGACAGGGGCCTTTATGGCTACACCTTC
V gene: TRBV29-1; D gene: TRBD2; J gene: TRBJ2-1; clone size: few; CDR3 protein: CSVRRTSGRGDEQFF; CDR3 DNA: TGCAGCGTACGCAGGACTAGCGGGAGAGGTGATGAGCAGTTCTTC
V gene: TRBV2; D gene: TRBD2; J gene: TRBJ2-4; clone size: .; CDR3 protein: CASGLAGWGNIQYF; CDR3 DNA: TGTGCCAGCGGACTAGCGGGATGGGGGAACATTCAGTACTTC
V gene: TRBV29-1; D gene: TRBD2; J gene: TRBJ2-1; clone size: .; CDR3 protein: CSARSLAGGENEQFF; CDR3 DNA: TGCAGCGCGCGGTCCTTAGCGGGGGGGGAGAATGAGCAGTTCTTC
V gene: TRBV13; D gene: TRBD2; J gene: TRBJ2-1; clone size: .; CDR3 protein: CASSLTGLAGGSFF; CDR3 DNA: TGTGCCAGCAGCTTGACTGGACTAGCGGGAGGCTCGTTCTTC
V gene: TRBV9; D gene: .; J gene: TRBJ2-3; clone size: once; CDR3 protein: CASSPRGDTQYF; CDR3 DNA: TGTGCCAGCAGCCCGAGGGGGGATACGCAGTATTTT
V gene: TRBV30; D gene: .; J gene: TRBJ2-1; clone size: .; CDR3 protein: CAWTRLRDEQFF; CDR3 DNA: TGTGCCTGGACTAGACTTCGGGATGAGCAGTTCTTC
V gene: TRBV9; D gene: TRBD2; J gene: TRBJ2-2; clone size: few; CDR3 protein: CASSARDYHTGELFF; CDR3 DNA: TGTGCCAGCAGCGCCCGGGACTACCACACCGGGGAGCTGTTTTTT
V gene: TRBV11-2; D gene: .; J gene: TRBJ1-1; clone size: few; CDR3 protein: CASSLRTPTEAFF; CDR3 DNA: TGTGCCAGCAGCTTACGGACACCCACTGAAGCTTTCTTT
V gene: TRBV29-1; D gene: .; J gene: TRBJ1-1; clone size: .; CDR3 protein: CSVVGSADVRDTEAFF; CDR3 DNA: TGCAGCGTTGTTGGATCTGCAGACGTGAGGGACACTGAAGCTTTCTTT
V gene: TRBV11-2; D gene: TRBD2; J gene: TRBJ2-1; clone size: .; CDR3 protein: CASSRLAGRRWNEQFF; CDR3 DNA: TGTGCCAGCAGTCGACTAGCGGGACGTCGTTGGAATGAGCAGTTCTTC
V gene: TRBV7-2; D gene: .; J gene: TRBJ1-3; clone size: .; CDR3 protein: CASSGGVPGGTIYF; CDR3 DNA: TGTGCCAGCAGCGGAGGGGTTCCCGGGGGCACCATATATTTT
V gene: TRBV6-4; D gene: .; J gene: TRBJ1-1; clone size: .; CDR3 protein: CASSEFVGEGTEAFF; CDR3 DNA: TGTGCCAGCAGTGAGTTCGTAGGGGAGGGCACTGAAGCTTTCTTT
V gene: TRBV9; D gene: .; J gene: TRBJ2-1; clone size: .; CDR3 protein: CASSVVGVGGSGDEQFF; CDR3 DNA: TGTGCCAGCAGCGTAGTTGGAGTGGGGGGAAGTGGGGATGAGCAGTTCTTC
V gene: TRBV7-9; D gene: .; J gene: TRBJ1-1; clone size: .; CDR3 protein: CASRPDSAPEAFF; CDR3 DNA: TGTGCCAGCAGACCGGACAGCGCCCCTGAAGCTTTCTTT
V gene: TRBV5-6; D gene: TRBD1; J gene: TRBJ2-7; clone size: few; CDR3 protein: CASSIYRGFHYEQYF; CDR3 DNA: TGTGCCAGCAGCATTTACAGGGGGTTTCACTACGAGCAGTACTTC
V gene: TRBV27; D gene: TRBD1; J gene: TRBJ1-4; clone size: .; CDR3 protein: CASSFLGTGLMKLFF; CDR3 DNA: TGTGCCAGCAGTTTTTTAGGGACAGGGTTAATGAAACTGTTTTTT